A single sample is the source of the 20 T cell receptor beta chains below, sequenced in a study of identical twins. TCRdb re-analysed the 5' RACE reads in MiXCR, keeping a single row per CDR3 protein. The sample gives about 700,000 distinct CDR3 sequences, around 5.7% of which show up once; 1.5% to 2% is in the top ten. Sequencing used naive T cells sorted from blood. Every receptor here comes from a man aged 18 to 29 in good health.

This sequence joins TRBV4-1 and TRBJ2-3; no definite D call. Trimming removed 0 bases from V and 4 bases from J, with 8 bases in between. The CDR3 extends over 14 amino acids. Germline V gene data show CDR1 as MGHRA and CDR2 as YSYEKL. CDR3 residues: CASSQDISADTQYF. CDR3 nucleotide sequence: TGCGCCAGCAGCCAAGATATCTCGGCAGATACGCAGTATTTT.

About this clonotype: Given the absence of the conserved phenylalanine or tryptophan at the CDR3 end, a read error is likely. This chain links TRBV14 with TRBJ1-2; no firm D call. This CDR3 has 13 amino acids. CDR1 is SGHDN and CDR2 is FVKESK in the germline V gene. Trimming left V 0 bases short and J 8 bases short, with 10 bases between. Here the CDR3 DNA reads TGTGCCAGCAGCCAAGAAAGACACGTAGGCTACACCTGC. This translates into CASSQERHVGYTC.

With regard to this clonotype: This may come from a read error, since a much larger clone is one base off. The DNA of the CDR3 is TGCAGTGCTACTTCCGGGACTAGATCCTACAATAAGCAGTTCTTC. Residues: CSATSGTRSYNKQFF. This chain connects TRBV20-1 to TRBJ2-1, with 8 bases matching TRBD2. The germline V gene encodes CDR1 DFQATT and CDR2 SNEGSKA (reference sequence). The CDR3 runs 15 residues.

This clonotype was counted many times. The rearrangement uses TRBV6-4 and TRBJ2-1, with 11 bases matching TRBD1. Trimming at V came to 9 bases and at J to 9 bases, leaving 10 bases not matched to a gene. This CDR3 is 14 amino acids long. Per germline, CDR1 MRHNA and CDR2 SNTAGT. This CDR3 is CARGQGVRGCEQFF. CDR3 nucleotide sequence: TGTGCCAGGGGACAGGGGGTTCGAGGCTGTGAGCAGTTCTTC.

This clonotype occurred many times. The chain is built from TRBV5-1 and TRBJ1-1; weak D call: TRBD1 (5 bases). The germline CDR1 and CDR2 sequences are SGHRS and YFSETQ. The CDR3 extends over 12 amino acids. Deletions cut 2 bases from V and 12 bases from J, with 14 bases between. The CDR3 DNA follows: TGCGCCAGCAGCTTTGGGCAGGGCGGGTCTTTCTTT. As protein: CASSFGQGGSFF.

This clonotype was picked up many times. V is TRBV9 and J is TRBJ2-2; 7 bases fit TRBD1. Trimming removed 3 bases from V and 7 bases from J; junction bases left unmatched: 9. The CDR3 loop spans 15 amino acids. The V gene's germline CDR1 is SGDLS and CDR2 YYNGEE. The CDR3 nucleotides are TGTGCCAGCAGCGGGGGACAGAACCAGGGCGGGGAGCTGTTTTTT. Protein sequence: CASSGGQNQGGELFF. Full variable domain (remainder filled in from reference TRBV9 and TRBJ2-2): DSGVTQTPKHLITATGQRVTLRCSPRSGDLSVYWYQQSLDQGLQFLIQYYNGEERAKGNILERFSAQQFPDLHSELNLSSLELGDSALYFCASSGGQNQGGELFFGEGSRLTVL.

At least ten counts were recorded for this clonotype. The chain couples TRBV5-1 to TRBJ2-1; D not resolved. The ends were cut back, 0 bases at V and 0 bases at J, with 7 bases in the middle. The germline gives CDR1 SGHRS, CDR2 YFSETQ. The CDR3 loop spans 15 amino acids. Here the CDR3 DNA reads TGCGCCAGCAGCTTGGTGGCCTTCTCCTACAATGAGCAGTTCTTC. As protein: CASSLVAFSYNEQFF.

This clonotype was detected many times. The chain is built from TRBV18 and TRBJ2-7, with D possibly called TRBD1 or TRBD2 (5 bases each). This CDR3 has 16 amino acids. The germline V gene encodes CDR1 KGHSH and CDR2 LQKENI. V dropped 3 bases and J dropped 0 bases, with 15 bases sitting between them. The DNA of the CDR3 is TGTGCCAGCTCACCCCTGGGACGGTCGAGCTCCTACGAGCAGTACTTC. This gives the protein CASSPLGRSSSYEQYF.

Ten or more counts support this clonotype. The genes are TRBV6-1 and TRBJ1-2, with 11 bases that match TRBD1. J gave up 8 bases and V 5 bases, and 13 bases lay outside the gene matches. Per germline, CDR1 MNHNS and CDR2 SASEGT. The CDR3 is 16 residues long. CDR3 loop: CASSPPRGQGARGYTF. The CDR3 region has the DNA TGTGCCAGCAGTCCACCCCGCGGACAGGGGGCGCGAGGCTACACCTTC.

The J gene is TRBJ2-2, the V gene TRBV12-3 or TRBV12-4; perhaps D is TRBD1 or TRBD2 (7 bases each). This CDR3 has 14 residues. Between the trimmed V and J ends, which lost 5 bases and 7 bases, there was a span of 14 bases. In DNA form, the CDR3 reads TGTGCCAGCAGTCAGGGGGGGATCGGCGGGGAGCTGTTTTTT. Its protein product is CASSQGGIGGELFF.

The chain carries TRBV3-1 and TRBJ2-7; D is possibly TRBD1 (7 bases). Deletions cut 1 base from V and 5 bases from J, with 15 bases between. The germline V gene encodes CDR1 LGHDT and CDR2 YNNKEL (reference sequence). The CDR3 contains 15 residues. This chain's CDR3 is CASSQGYRGGDEQYF. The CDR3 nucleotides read TGTGCCAGCAGCCAAGGTTACAGGGGAGGCGACGAGCAGTACTTC.

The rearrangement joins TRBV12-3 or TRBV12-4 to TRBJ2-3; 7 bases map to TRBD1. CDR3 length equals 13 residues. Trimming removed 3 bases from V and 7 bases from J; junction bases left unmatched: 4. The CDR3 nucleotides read TGTGCCAGCAGTTTGTCGGGACAGAATACGCAGTATTTT. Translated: CASSLSGQNTQYF.

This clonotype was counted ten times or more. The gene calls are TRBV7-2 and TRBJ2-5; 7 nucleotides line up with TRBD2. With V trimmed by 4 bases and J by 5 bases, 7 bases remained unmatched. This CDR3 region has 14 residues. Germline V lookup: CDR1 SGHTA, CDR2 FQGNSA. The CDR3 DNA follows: TGTGCCAGCAGCTCAAGAGCGGGAAGGGAGACCCAGTACTTC. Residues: CASSSRAGRETQYF.

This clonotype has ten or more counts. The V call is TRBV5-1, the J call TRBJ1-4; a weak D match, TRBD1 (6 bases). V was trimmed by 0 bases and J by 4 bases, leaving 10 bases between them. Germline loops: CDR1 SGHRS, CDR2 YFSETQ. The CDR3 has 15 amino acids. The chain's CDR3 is CASSLGGGDNEKLFF. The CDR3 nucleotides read TGCGCCAGCAGCTTGGGAGGGGGAGATAATGAAAAACTGTTTTTT.

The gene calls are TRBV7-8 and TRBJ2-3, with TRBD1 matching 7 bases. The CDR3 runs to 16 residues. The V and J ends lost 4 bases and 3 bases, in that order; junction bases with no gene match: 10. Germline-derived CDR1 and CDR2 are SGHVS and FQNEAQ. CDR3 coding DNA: TGTGCCAGCAGCTCCCCACAGGGGACCAGGACAGATACGCAGTATTTT. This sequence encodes CASSSPQGTRTDTQYF.

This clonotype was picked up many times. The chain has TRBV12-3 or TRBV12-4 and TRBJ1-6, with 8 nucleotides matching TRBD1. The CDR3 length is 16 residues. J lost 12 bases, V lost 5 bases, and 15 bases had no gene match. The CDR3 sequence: CASSNQGTGRGVPLHF. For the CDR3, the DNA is TGTGCCAGCAGTAACCAAGGGACAGGACGGGGGGTACCCCTCCACTTT.

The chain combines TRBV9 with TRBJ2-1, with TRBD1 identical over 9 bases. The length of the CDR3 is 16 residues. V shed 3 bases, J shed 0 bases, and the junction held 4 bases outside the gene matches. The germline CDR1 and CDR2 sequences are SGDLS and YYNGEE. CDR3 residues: CASSGTTGGSYNEQFF. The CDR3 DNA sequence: TGTGCCAGCAGCGGTACGACAGGGGGCTCCTACAATGAGCAGTTCTTC.

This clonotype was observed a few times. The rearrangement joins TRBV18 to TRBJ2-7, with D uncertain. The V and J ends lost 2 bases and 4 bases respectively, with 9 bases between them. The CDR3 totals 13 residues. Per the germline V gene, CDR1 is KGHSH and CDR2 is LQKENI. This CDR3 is CASSPASDYEQYF. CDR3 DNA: TGTGCCAGCTCACCAGCTTCCGATTACGAGCAGTACTTC.

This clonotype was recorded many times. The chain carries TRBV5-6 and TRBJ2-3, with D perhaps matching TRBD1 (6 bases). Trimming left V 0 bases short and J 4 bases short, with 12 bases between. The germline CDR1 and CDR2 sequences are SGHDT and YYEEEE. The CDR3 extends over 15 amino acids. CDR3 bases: TGTGCCAGCAGCTTGGAGGGGGATCTGGCAGATACGCAGTATTTT. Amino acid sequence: CASSLEGDLADTQYF.

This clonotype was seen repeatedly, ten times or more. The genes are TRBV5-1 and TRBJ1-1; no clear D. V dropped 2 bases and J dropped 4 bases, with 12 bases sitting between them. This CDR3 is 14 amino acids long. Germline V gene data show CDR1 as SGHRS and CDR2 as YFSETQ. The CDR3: CASSFGRLRTEAFF. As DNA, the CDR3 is TGCGCCAGCAGCTTCGGCCGACTTCGCACTGAAGCTTTCTTT.